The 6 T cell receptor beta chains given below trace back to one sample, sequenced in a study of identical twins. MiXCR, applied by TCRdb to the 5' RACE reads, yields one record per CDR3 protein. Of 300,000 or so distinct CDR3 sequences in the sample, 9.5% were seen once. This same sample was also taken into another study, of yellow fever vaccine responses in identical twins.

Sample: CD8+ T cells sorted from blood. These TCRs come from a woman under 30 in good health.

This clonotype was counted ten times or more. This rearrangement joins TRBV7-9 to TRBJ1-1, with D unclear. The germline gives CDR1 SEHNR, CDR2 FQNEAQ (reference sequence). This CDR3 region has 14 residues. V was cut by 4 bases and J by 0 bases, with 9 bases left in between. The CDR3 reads CASSSGRLNTEAFF. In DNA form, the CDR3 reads TGTGCCAGCAGCTCCGGACGGTTGAACACTGAAGCTTTCTTT.

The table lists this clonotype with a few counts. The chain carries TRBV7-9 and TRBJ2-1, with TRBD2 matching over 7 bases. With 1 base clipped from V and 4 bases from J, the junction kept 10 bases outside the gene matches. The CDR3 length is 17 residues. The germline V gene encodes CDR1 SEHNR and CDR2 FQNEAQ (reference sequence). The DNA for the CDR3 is TGTGCCAGCAGCTTAGGTCCGGCTAGCGGTGTTTACAATGAGCAGTTCTTC. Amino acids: CASSLGPASGVYNEQFF. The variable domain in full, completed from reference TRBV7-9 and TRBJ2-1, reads DTGVSQNPRHKITKRGQNVTFRCDPISEHNRLYWYRQTLGQGPEFLTYFQNEAQLEKSRLLSDRFSAERPKGSFSTLEIQRTEQGDSAMYLCASSLGPASGVYNEQFFGPGTRLTVL.

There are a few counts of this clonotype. CDR3 coding DNA: TGCAGCGTTGAAGTGTGGCTAGCGGGAGGGCCGACCGATACGCAGTATTTT. This sequence encodes CSVEVWLAGGPTDTQYF. V gene TRBV29-1 combines with J gene TRBJ2-3; TRBD2 matches at 12 bases. This CDR3 contains 17 residues. CDR1 is SQVTM and CDR2 is ANQGSEA in the germline V gene. Losses at the gene ends were 1 base for V and 6 bases for J; bases not matched to a gene: 11.

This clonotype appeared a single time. The CDR3 sequence: CSASILGLAGHNEQFF. The CDR3 DNA reads as TGCAGTGCTAGTATTCTCGGACTAGCGGGGCACAATGAGCAGTTCTTC. The chain recombines TRBV20-1 with TRBJ2-1; TRBD2 matches at 12 bases. J lost 5 bases, V lost 3 bases, and 8 bases had no gene match. The germline V gene encodes CDR1 DFQATT and CDR2 SNEGSKA (reference sequence). The CDR3 covers 16 residues.

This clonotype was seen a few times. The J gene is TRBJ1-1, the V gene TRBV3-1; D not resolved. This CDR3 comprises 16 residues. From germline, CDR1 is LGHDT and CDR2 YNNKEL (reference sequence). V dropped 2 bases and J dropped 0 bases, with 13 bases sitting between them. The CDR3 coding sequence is TGTGCCAGCAGCCAATCTTGGTGGGAATTGAACACTGAAGCTTTCTTT. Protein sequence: CASSQSWWELNTEAFF.

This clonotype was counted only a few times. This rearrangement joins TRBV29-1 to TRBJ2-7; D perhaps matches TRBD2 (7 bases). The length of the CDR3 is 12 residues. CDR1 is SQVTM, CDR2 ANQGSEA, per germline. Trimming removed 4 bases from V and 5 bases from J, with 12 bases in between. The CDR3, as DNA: TGCAGCGTTGGGGGGGGGCGTAACGAGCAGTACTTC. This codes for CSVGGGRNEQYF.